This T cell receptor (beta chain) was recorded in a study of blood T cell repertoires in COVID-19. For the study at large: Acute-phase and convalescent COVID-19 samples originated in the United States, Italy and Spain. PBMCs, B-cell-depleted T cells, or T cells provided the cDNA or gDNA that made up the material.

Germline values: CDR1 KGHSH, CDR2 LQKENI. The CDR3 consists of 16 residues. Trimming removed 0 bases at V and 5 bases at J, with 16 bases between. The sample holds a few counts of this clone. Study processing details: Amplification of reference gene primers provided the estimated nucleated cell counts. Assay used: immunoSEQ multiplex PCR; TCRdb lists only in-frame clones, some missing. V and J calls and clone size are those listed in that table; D and trimming were worked out from the DNA. The table records more than 40,000 clones, roughly 86% of them present only once. The specimen was peripheral blood. The chain employs TRBV18 and TRBJ1-2; maybe TRBD1 (5 bases). The sequence derives from a man in his sixties with active or convalescent COVID-19. The CDR3 DNA reads as TGTGCCAGCTCACCACCGGGCCAGGGTGCCCTATATGGCTACACCTTC. As protein: CASSPPGQGALYGYTF.